These T cell receptor beta chains were read from a single sample in a study of T cells after yellow fever vaccination. TCRdb passed the 5' RACE reads through MiXCR, listing each CDR3 protein once. Of roughly 500,000 distinct CDR3 sequences listed, under 25% are singletons. Sample: PBMCs, taken 15 days after the yellow fever booster vaccination. The receptor source for this set is a man aged 25-45 years who received the YFV17D yellow fever vaccine. Both conserved end residues are part of each CDR3. D genes are given only for firm matches. Clone size is not always given. Where it is, it says once, few, many or a class for expanded clones.

d_call j_call clone_size v_call cdr3_aa cdr3_nt
. TRBJ2-1 few TRBV5-4 CASSLEVGGYNEQFF TGTGCCAGCAGCTTGGAGGTAGGGGGATACAATGAGCAGTTCTTC
TRBD2 TRBJ2-1 few TRBV7-2 CASSYIEARGNNEQFF TGTGCCAGCAGTTACATTGAGGCGCGGGGGAACAATGAGCAGTTCTTC
. TRBJ2-5 few TRBV27 CASRATRTAGAQYF TGTGCCAGCAGGGCGACTAGGACGGCAGGGGCCCAGTACTTC
. TRBJ2-3 . TRBV6-5 CASTSRGEGDTQYF TGTGCCAGCACTTCGAGGGGCGAAGGAGATACGCAGTATTTT
TRBD1 TRBJ2-7 . TRBV20-1 CSAASGQGRFNEQYF TGCAGTGCTGCATCGGGACAGGGGAGATTCAACGAGCAGTACTTC
TRBD2 TRBJ2-5 few TRBV5-5 CASSAGTSGKETQYF TGTGCCAGCAGCGCAGGGACTAGCGGGAAAGAGACCCAGTACTTC
TRBD1 TRBJ2-7 few TRBV7-2 CASSFRDRAYEQYF TGTGCCAGCAGCTTCCGGGACAGGGCTTACGAGCAGTACTTC
. TRBJ2-1 few TRBV29-1 CSVETSRGNEQFF TGCAGCGTTGAAACGTCAAGGGGCAATGAGCAGTTCTTC
TRBD2 TRBJ2-2 . TRBV9 CASSVAGGPGELFF TGTGCCAGCAGCGTAGCGGGAGGGCCCGGGGAGCTGTTTTTT
TRBD2 TRBJ2-5 . TRBV12-3/TRBV12-4 CASSLYGGGEETQYF TGTGCCAGCAGTTTGTACGGGGGAGGGGAAGAGACCCAGTACTTC
. TRBJ1-1 . TRBV5-1 CASRLGPQNTEAFF TGCGCAAGCAGATTGGGGCCACAGAACACTGAAGCTTTCTTT
TRBD1 TRBJ1-1 . TRBV6-1 CASSHTGTGADEAFF TGTGCCAGCAGCCACACCGGGACAGGGGCGGATGAAGCTTTCTTT
TRBD1 TRBJ2-7 . TRBV7-2 CASSLRAGQGAYEQYF TGTGCCAGCAGCTTGCGCGCGGGACAGGGGGCCTACGAGCAGTACTTC
TRBD1 TRBJ2-7 few TRBV5-1 CASSISGQSYEQYF TGCGCCAGCAGCATATCGGGACAGTCCTACGAGCAGTACTTC
. TRBJ1-1 . TRBV7-2 CASSLAGGRPRAEAFF TGTGCCAGCAGCTTAGCGGGGGGGCGTCCTCGAGCTGAAGCTTTCTTT